This T cell receptor (beta chain) was obtained from a study of OX40 agonist ivuxolimab in advanced cancers. Deletions cut 1 base from V and 4 bases from J, with 11 bases between. This CDR3 has 14 amino acids. Germline CDR1 is SGHRS and CDR2 is YFSETQ. This clone showed up many times. Some clones are missing from TCRdb's copy, which holds only in-frame ones; the method was immunoSEQ multiplex PCR. The sample has 72,000 or so clones, under 90% seen once; the top ten hold about 1.2%. The sequence came from an adult with an advanced solid tumor such as melanoma, head and neck, liver or kidney cancer. The input for sequencing was CD4+ or CD8+ T cells sorted from blood, taken in a trial of the OX40 agonist ivuxolimab. The chain employs TRBV5-1 and TRBJ1-1, with D perhaps TRBD1 (5 bases). The CDR3 region is CASSLQSTATEAFF. The CDR3, as DNA: TGCGCCAGCAGCTTGCAGTCGACAGCCACTGAAGCTTTCTTT.